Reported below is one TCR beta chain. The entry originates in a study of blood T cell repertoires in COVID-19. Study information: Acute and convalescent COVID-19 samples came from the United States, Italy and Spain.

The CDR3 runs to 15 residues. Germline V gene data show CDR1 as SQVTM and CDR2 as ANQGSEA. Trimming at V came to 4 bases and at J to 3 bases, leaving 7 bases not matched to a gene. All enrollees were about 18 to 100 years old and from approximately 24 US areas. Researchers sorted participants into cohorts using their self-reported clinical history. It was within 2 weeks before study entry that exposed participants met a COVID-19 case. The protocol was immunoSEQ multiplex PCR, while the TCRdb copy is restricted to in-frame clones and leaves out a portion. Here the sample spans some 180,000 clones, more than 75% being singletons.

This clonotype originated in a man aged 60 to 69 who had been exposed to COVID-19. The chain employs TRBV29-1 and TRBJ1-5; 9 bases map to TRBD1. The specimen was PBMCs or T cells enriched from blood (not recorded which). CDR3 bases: TGCAGCGTTGCCGCCGGGACAGGGAACAATCAGCCCCAGCATTTT. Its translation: CSVAAGTGNNQPQHF.